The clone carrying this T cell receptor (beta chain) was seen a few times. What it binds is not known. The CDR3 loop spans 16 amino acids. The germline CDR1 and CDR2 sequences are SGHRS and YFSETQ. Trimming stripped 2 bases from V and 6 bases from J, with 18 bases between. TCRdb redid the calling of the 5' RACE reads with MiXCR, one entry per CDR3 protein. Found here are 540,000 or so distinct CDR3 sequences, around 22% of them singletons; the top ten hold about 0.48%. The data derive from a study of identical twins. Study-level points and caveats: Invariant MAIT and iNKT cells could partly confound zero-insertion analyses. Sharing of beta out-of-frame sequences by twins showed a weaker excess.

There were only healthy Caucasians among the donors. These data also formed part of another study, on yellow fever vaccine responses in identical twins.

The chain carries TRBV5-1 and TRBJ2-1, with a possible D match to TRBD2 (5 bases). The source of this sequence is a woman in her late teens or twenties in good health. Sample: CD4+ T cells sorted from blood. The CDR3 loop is CASSFLGLEGRNEQFF. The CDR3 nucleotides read TGCGCCAGCAGCTTTTTAGGGCTTGAGGGCCGCAATGAGCAGTTCTTC.